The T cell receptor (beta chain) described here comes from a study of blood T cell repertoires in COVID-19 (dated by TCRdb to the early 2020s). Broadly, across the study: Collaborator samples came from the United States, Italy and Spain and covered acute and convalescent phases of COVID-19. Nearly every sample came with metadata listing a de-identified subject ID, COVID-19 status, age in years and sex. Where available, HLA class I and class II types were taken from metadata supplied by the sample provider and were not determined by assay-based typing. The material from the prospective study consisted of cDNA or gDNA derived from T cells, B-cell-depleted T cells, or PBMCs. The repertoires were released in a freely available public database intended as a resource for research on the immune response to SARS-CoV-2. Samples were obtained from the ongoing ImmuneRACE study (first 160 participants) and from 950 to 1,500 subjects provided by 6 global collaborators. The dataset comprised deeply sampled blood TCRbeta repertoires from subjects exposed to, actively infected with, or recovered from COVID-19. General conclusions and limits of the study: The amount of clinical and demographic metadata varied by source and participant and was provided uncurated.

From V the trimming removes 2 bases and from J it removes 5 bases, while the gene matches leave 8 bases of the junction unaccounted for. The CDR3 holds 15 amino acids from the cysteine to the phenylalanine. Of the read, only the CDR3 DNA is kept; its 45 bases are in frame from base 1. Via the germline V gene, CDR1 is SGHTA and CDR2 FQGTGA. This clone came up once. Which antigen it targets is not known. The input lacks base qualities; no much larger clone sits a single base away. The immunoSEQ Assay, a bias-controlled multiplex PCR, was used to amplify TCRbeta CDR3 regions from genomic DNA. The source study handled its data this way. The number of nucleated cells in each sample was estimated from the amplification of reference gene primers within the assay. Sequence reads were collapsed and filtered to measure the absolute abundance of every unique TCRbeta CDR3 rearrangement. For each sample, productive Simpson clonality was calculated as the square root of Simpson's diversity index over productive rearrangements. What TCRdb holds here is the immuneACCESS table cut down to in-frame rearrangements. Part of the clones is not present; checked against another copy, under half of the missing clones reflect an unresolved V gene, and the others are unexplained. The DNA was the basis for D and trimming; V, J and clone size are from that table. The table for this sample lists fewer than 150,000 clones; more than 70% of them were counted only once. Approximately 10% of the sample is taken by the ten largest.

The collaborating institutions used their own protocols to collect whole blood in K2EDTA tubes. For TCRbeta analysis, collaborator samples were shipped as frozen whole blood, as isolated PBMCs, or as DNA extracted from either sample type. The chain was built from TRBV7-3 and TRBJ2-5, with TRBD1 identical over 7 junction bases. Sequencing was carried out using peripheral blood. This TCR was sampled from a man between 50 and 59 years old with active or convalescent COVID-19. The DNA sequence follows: TGTGCCAGCAGCTTAGCTCCGACAGGGCAGGAGACCCAGTACTTC. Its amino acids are CASSLAPTGQETQYF.